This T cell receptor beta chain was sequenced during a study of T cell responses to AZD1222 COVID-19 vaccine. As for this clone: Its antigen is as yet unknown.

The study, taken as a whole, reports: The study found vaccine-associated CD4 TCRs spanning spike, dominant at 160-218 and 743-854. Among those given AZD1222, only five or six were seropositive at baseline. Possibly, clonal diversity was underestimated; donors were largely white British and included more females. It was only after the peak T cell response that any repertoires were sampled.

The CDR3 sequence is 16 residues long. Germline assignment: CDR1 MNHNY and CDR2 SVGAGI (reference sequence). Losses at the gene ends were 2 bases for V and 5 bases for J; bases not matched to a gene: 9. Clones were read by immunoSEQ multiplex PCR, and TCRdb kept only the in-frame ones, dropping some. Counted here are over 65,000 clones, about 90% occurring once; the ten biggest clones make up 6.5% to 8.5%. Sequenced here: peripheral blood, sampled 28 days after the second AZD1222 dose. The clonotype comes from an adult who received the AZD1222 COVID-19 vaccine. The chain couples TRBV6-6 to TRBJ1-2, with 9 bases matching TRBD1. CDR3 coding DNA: TGTGCCAGCAGTTACGATTATGGGACAGGGTCTTATGGCTACACCTTC. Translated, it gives CASSYDYGTGSYGYTF.